This T cell receptor beta chain was sequenced in a study of blood T cell repertoires in COVID-19. Study background: Sites in the United States, Italy and Spain provided acute and convalescent COVID-19 samples. PBMCs, B-cell-depleted T cells, or T cells provided the cDNA or gDNA that made up the material.

The ends were cut back, 1 base at V and 7 bases at J, with 25 bases in the middle. Germline V CDR1 and CDR2: SEHNR, FQNEAQ (reference sequence). The length of the CDR3 is 18 residues. Original analysis: Amplified reference gene primers provided the basis for estimating nucleated cell counts. Profiled with immunoSEQ multiplex PCR; TCRdb holds only in-frame clones, not every one. V and J calls and clone size are as listed in that table; D and trimming were resolved from the DNA. Counted here are about 200,000 clones, about nine tenths occurring once; the ten biggest clones make up 0.6% to 0.9%. This rearrangement joins TRBV7-9 to TRBJ2-5; TRBD2 is a possible D gene (5 bases). The TCR comes from a woman in her 70s with acute or convalescent COVID-19. Sequencing used peripheral blood. CDR3: CASSLGFAGKAGNGTQYF. The CDR3 nucleotides read TGTGCCAGCAGCTTAGGGTTTGCCGGGAAAGCAGGAAATGGGACCCAGTACTTC.